The present entry profiles one T cell receptor (beta chain) with its context. The data were obtained in a study of cytomegalovirus exposure and HLA in healthy donors. Across the study: The roughly 120 validation repertoires used the same platform as the approximately 700 first-cohort repertoires, a later analysis reported.

Profiled with immunoSEQ multiplex PCR; TCRdb holds only in-frame clones, not every one. The sample holds about 67,000 clones, approximately 94% seen once. The J segment lost 5 bases and the V segment lost 4 bases, leaving 16 bases of the junction unmatched. The CDR3 has 18 residues. The sequence derives from a woman in her late teens or twenties in good health and CMV-seronegative. The chain has TRBV5-7 and TRBJ2-7, with 12 bases identical to TRBD2. TRBV5-7 has ORF status, its function being uncertain. The source material was PBMCs. The CDR3 reads CASSLLTSGGIIAHEQYF. CDR3 nucleotides: TGTGCCAGCAGCCTCCTTACTAGCGGGGGGATCATAGCCCACGAGCAGTACTTC.